The 28 T cell receptor beta chains reported below all come from one sample, sequenced in a study of T cells after yellow fever vaccination. TCRdb analysed the 5' RACE reads with MiXCR anew, one entry per CDR3 protein. Seen here are hundreds of thousands of distinct CDR3 sequences, about 12% observed once, and the top ten hold just under 15%. Sample: PBMCs, taken on the day of the yellow fever booster vaccination. The receptors come from a young man who received the YFV17D yellow fever vaccine.

The V gene is TRBV6-5, the J gene TRBJ1-2; D uncertain. The CDR3 is made up of 10 amino acids. Per germline, CDR1 MNHEY and CDR2 SVGAGI. V lost 6 bases, J lost 10 bases, and 9 bases lay in between. CDR3 amino acids: CASRKIFYTF. CDR3 sequence (DNA): TGTGCCAGCAGAAAGATATTCTACACCTTC.

This clonotype was counted only a few times. This chain joins TRBV7-2 and TRBJ2-1; 10 bases fit TRBD2. This CDR3 spans 16 amino acids. The V segment lost 1 base and the J segment 6 bases; nucleotides outside the gene matches: 6. CDR1 is SGHTA, CDR2 FQGNSA, per germline. This CDR3 reads CASSLEAVAGGNEQFF. In nucleotides, the CDR3 is TGTGCCAGCAGCTTAGAGGCGGTAGCGGGAGGCAATGAGCAGTTCTTC.

This sequence joins TRBV5-5 and TRBJ2-5; possible D gene TRBD1, 6 bases. CDR3 size: 12 residues. The V and J ends lost 5 bases and 5 bases respectively, with 10 bases between them. Germline values: CDR1 SGHKS, CDR2 YYEKEE (reference sequence). For the CDR3, the DNA is TGTGCCAGCAGACCCAGGGGCGAGACCCAGTACTTC. This codes for CASRPRGETQYF.

For this clonotype: Relative to the germline gene, one junction end is altered; a read error may explain this. The chain uses TRBV29-1 and TRBJ2-3; no firm D call. CDR1 is SQVTM and CDR2 is ANQGSEA in the germline V gene. This CDR3 spans 11 amino acids. The CDR3 reads CSVERNLDQAF. The CDR3 DNA reads TGCAGCGTTGAGCGTAACCTGGACCAGGCTTTT.

This clonotype was counted between two and nine times. The V and J genes are TRBV9 and TRBJ1-5, with a weak D call TRBD1 (5 bases). Looked up from germline, CDR1 is SGDLS and CDR2 is YYNGEE. V was trimmed by 1 base and J by 7 bases, leaving 12 bases between them. CDR3 length: 14 residues. The CDR3 here is CASSVTGGRQPQHF. The CDR3, as DNA: TGTGCCAGCAGCGTAACGGGGGGTCGGCAGCCCCAGCATTTT. Variable domain in full (rest from reference TRBV9 and TRBJ1-5): DSGVTQTPKHLITATGQRVTLRCSPRSGDLSVYWYQQSLDQGLQFLIQYYNGEERAKGNILERFSAQQFPDLHSELNLSSLELGDSALYFCASSVTGGRQPQHFGDGTRLSIL.

This clonotype was seen a few times. The rearrangement uses TRBV6-1 and TRBJ1-5, with no clear D. The CDR3 extends over 15 amino acids. V was pared by 1 base and J by 7 bases, with 14 bases between. The germline V gene has CDR1 MNHNS and CDR2 SASEGT. The CDR3 nucleotides read TGTGCCAGCAGTGAAGAAGGGTCAGGCTACCAGCCCCAGCATTTT. Residues: CASSEEGSGYQPQHF.

This clonotype has a count of ten or more. This chain connects TRBV7-2 to TRBJ2-1; D not resolved. Deletions cut 2 bases from V and 4 bases from J, with 12 bases between. This CDR3 spans 15 amino acids. CDR1 and CDR2 (germline): SGHTA, FQGNSA. The CDR3 coding sequence is TGTGCCAGCAGCTTACAGGCGTTGAAGTACAATGAGCAGTTCTTC. Amino acids: CASSLQALKYNEQFF.

In this sample, this clonotype turned up a few times. This rearrangement joins TRBV7-2 to TRBJ2-5; D gene ambiguous. The CDR3 spans 16 residues. V lost 5 bases and J lost 3, with 19 bases in between. The germline CDR1 and CDR2 sequences are SGHTA and FQGNSA. CDR3 sequence (DNA): TGTGCCAGCAGCGGGAAGTTGAAGGCCCTAAAAGAGACCCAGTACTTC. Translated, it gives CASSGKLKALKETQYF.

This clonotype was seen more than once but under ten times. The gene calls are TRBV12-5 and TRBJ2-2; tentatively, D is TRBD2 (6 bases). The CDR3 length is 15 residues. Trimming removed 1 base at V and 7 bases at J, with 13 bases between. Germline CDR1 and CDR2: LGHNT and FRNRAP. Here the CDR3 DNA reads TGTGCTAGTGGTTTGGGGGTCGGGAGTGGCGGGGAGCTGTTTTTT. Translating gives CASGLGVGSGGELFF. Based on the CDR3 plus reference TRBV12-5 and TRBJ2-2, the full variable domain is DARVTQTPRHKVTEMGQEVTMRCQPILGHNTVFWYRQTMMQGLELLAYFRNRAPLDDSGMPKDRFSAEMPDATLATLKIQPSEPRDSAVYFCASGLGVGSGGELFFGEGSRLTVL.

This clonotype was observed many times. The J gene is TRBJ2-7, the V gene TRBV5-1; 9 bases agree with TRBD1. Losses at the gene ends were 2 bases for V and 5 bases for J; bases not matched to a gene: 5. The germline CDR1 and CDR2 sequences are SGHRS and YFSETQ. This CDR3 has 14 amino acids. The CDR3 region has the DNA TGCGCCAGCAGCTTAGGACAGGGGACCAACGAGCAGTACTTC. It codes for CASSLGQGTNEQYF.

In this sample, this clonotype turned up many times. This chain links TRBV7-9 with TRBJ2-3, with a possible D match to TRBD2 (5 bases). From germline, CDR1 is SEHNR and CDR2 FQNEAQ (reference sequence). V was shortened by 10 bases and J by 4 bases, with 15 bases between the two germline ends. The CDR3 runs to 13 residues. CDR3 sequence reads: CAIAPGSSDTQYF. The CDR3 DNA sequence: TGTGCCATCGCGCCGGGATCCTCAGATACGCAGTATTTT.

This clonotype turned up a few times. The CDR3 reads CASSFMTGEQYF. The CDR3 DNA reads TGTGCCAGCAGCTTTATGACTGGGGAGCAGTACTTC. This sequence joins TRBV7-2 and TRBJ2-7, with no clear D. This CDR3 has 12 residues. Germline V gives CDR1 SGHTA, CDR2 FQGNSA. Trimming pared 3 bases from V and 7 bases from J, leaving 10 bases between.

The CDR3 loop is CASSPYSGYTF. DNA of the CDR3: TGTGCCAGCAGCCCATATTCGGGCTACACCTTC. The genes are TRBV7-2 and TRBJ1-2; no clear D. The germline V gene has CDR1 SGHTA and CDR2 FQGNSA. V was trimmed by 5 bases and J by 8 bases, leaving 9 bases between them. The CDR3 consists of 11 residues.

This clonotype was seen repeatedly, ten times or more. The chain recombines TRBV5-1 with TRBJ2-3; 13 bases match TRBD2. V trimming: 1 base; J trimming: 10 bases; junction bases outside the gene matches: 6. The CDR3 contains 15 residues. Germline V lookup: CDR1 SGHRS, CDR2 YFSETQ. CDR3 DNA sequence: TGCGCCAGCAGCTTGAACGGACTAGCGGGAGAGTCGCAGTATTTT. This gives the protein CASSLNGLAGESQYF. Full variable domain (missing parts from reference TRBV5-1 and TRBJ2-3): KAGVTQTPRYLIKTRGQQVTLSCSPISGHRSVSWYQQTPGQGLQFLFEYFSETQRNKGNFPGRFSGRQFSNSRSEMNVSTLELGDSALYLCASSLNGLAGESQYFGPGTRLTVL.

The chain couples TRBV20-1 to TRBJ2-5; D uncertain. In germline, CDR1 is DFQATT, CDR2 SNEGSKA (reference sequence). The CDR3 is made up of 12 amino acids. The V gene lost 4 bases and the J gene lost 7 bases, with 13 bases spanning the gap. The CDR3 sequence is CSANAEKRTQYF. The CDR3 region has the DNA TGCAGTGCTAATGCGGAAAAGCGGACCCAGTACTTC.

The chain joins TRBV19 to TRBJ2-1, with 12 bases aligning to TRBD2. V lost 2 bases, J lost 4 bases, and 3 bases stayed unmatched. The CDR3 is made up of 16 amino acids. Per germline, CDR1 LNHDA and CDR2 SQIVND (reference sequence). The CDR3 DNA follows: TGTGCCAGTAGTATAACTAGCGGGAGGTCGTACAATGAGCAGTTCTTC. Encoded protein: CASSITSGRSYNEQFF. Supplemented by reference TRBV19 and TRBJ2-1, the full variable domain reads DGGITQSPKYLFRKEGQNVTLSCEQNLNHDAMYWYRQDPGQGLRLIYYSQIVNDFQKGDIAEGYSVSREKKESFPLTVTSAQKNPTAFYLCASSITSGRSYNEQFFGPGTRLTVL.

In its sample, this clonotype was seen a few times. V usage is TRBV12-5 and J usage is TRBJ1-1; D remains ambiguous. CDR1 is LGHNT, CDR2 FRNRAP, per germline. The CDR3 contains 14 residues. The V end lost 5 bases, the J end lost 1 base, and 11 bases lay between the germline ends. CDR3 sequence (DNA): TGTGCTAGTGGTCTCAGGTCAGGGAACACTGAAGCTTTCTTT. Amino acid sequence: CASGLRSGNTEAFF.

The chain has TRBV28 and TRBJ2-3; 8 nucleotides match TRBD1. The V and J ends lost 6 bases and 6 bases, in that order; junction bases with no gene match: 11. Per germline, CDR1 MDHEN and CDR2 SYDVKM. CDR3 length: 15 amino acids. The CDR3 DNA is TGTGCCAGCAGCCCGCCGGGACAGGTCACTGATACGCAGTATTTT. It specifies CASSPPGQVTDTQYF.

This clonotype was found a few times. V usage is TRBV4-3 and J usage is TRBJ2-1; D possibly corresponds to TRBD1 (5 bases). V lost 3 bases, J lost 10 bases, and 13 bases lay in between. The germline CDR1 and CDR2 sequences are LGHNA and YSLEER. This CDR3 contains 13 residues. CDR3: CASSQLQGPEQFF. CDR3 bases: TGCGCCAGCAGCCAGCTTCAGGGCCCCGAGCAGTTCTTC.

This sequence joins TRBV29-1 and TRBJ2-1, with 10 bases fitting TRBD1. From germline, CDR1 is SQVTM and CDR2 ANQGSEA. The CDR3 contains 13 residues. J lost 6 bases, V lost 6 bases, and 5 bases had no gene match. Here the CDR3 DNA reads TGCAGCGTGGGGACAGGGGTTTTCAATGAGCAGTTCTTC. Protein product: CSVGTGVFNEQFF.

Note on this clonotype: One end of the junction fails to match germline, which may point to a read error. The chain couples TRBV6-1 to TRBJ2-7, with 15 bases identical to TRBD2. Germline V lookup: CDR1 MNHNS, CDR2 SASEGT. The CDR3 extends over 15 amino acids. The CDR3 sequence: CASSDPGLAGGPRNF. DNA for the CDR3: TGTGCCAGCAGTGACCCGGGACTAGCGGGAGGCCCTCGTAACTTC.

This clonotype was seen more than once but under ten times. This sequence joins TRBV6-1 and TRBJ2-2; D not resolved. Germline V gene sequence: CDR1 MNHNS, CDR2 SASEGT. Trimming took 6 bases from V and 1 from J, leaving 9 bases between them. The CDR3 contains 14 residues. Here the CDR3 reads CASSRTQNTGELFF. CDR3 DNA sequence: TGTGCCAGCAGCAGGACCCAGAACACCGGGGAGCTGTTTTTT.

The chain employs TRBV4-2 and TRBJ2-5; D is undetermined. This CDR3 is built from 14 residues. The germline V gene has CDR1 LGHNA and CDR2 YNFKEQ. Trimming took off 0 bases at V and 8 bases at J, with 13 bases between the two ends. DNA for the CDR3: TGTGCCAGCAGCCAAGATCACGTGGTGGACACCCAGTACTTC. Translated: CASSQDHVVDTQYF.

This sequence joins TRBV5-1 and TRBJ2-3; D call uncertain. V shed 2 bases and J shed 1 base, with 8 bases lying between them. CDR1 and CDR2 (germline): SGHRS, YFSETQ. The CDR3 loop spans 14 amino acids. Written as DNA, the CDR3 is TGCGCCAGCAGCTTATCACCTGGCACAGATACGCAGTATTTT. Amino acids: CASSLSPGTDTQYF.

The chain combines TRBV19 with TRBJ2-7; no reliable D call. Trimming removed 2 bases from V and 0 bases from J, with 11 bases in between. CDR3 size: 15 residues. Germline V gene sequence: CDR1 LNHDA, CDR2 SQIVND (reference sequence). In DNA form, the CDR3 reads TGTGCCAGTAGTATAAATGGTTTCGGCTCCTACGAGCAGTACTTC. Its protein product is CASSINGFGSYEQYF.

This clonotype came up a few times. The chain employs TRBV27 and TRBJ2-3; 9 nucleotides align to TRBD2. Germline V CDR1 and CDR2: MNHEY, SMNVEV (reference sequence). The trim removed 5 bases at V and 2 bases at J, leaving 14 bases unmatched. The CDR3 covers 18 residues. The DNA of the CDR3 is TGTGCCAGCAGTACGGTAGCCGCGGGAGGGCGGAACACAGATACGCAGTATTTT. It is translated as CASSTVAAGGRNTDTQYF.

The sample holds a few counts of this clonotype. This chain uses TRBV28 with TRBJ1-2, with no clear D. Looked up from germline, CDR1 is MDHEN and CDR2 is SYDVKM. CDR3 length equals 13 residues. V gave up 6 bases and J gave up 2 bases, with 10 bases separating them. The CDR3 DNA reads TGTGCCAGCAGGAACACAGCAAACTATGGCTACACCTTC. Translated, it gives CASRNTANYGYTF.

This chain joins TRBV20-1 and TRBJ2-3; D not resolved. CDR3 length equals 13 residues. V was clipped by 0 bases and J by 0 bases, with 4 bases between them. Germline CDR1 DFQATT, CDR2 SNEGSKA (reference sequence). The DNA for the CDR3 is TGCAGTGCTAGAGACCAGAGCACAGATACGCAGTATTTT. It is translated as CSARDQSTDTQYF.